A single sample gave rise to the 8 T cell receptor beta chains below, sequenced in a study of cytomegalovirus exposure and HLA in healthy donors. A multiplex PCR was run with 60 Vbeta primers and 13 Jbeta primers. TCRdb's table, derived via immunoSEQ multiplex PCR, lists solely in-frame clones and lacks some. The data show about 120,000 clones, 9.5% seen once. The sequencing sample was made of PBMCs. These receptor sequences come from a man aged 25 to 45 in good health and CMV-seronegative.

Only a few counts were recorded for this clone. CDR3 amino acids: CARSHGTSVADTQYF. The CDR3 DNA follows: TGTGCCAGAAGCCACGGGACTAGCGTCGCAGATACGCAGTATTTT. V and J are TRBV5-3 and TRBJ2-3, with 10 bases identical to TRBD2. TRBV5-3 belongs to the ORF category, with a function that is uncertain. The trim removed 4 bases at V and 4 bases at J, leaving 6 bases unmatched. The CDR3 runs to 15 residues.

Note on this clone: A much more abundant neighbour one base away suggests this may be a read error. The chain carries TRBV10-1 and TRBJ2-5; TRBD2 agrees at 13 bases. V trimming: 0 bases; J trimming: 11 bases; junction bases outside the gene matches: 6. CDR1 WNHNN and CDR2 SYGVQD come from the germline V gene (reference sequence). CDR3 size: 15 residues. In DNA, the CDR3 is TGCGCCAGCAGTGAGTCGACTAGCGGGGGGTACGCGCAGTACTTC. It yields the protein CASSESTSGGYAQYF.

This chain connects TRBV18 to TRBJ2-7; D gene ambiguous. The CDR3 spans 13 residues. Per the germline V gene, CDR1 is KGHSH and CDR2 is LQKENI. V lost 0 bases to trimming and J lost 4 bases, with 7 bases between them. For the CDR3, the DNA is TGTGCCAGCTCACCACCGTCAGAATACGAGCAGTACTTC. It is translated as CASSPPSEYEQYF. The whole variable domain, filled in from reference TRBV18 and TRBJ2-7, reads NAGVMQNPRHLVRRRGQEARLRCSPMKGHSHVYWYRQLPEEGLKFMVYLQKENIIDESGMPKERFSAEFPKEGPSILRIQQVVRGDSAAYFCASSPPSEYEQYFGPGTRLTVT.

This clone was detected only a few times. The chain uses TRBV9 and TRBJ1-1; possibly TRBD1 for D (5 bases). The V end lost 0 bases, the J end lost 5 bases, and 11 bases lay between the germline ends. The CDR3 spans 14 residues. The germline V gene has CDR1 SGDLS and CDR2 YYNGEE. The CDR3 loop is CASSVVPGLTEAFF. The CDR3 nucleotides read TGTGCCAGCAGCGTAGTTCCAGGGTTAACTGAAGCTTTCTTT.

This clone was recorded a few times. The chain recombines TRBV13 with TRBJ2-3, with 11 nucleotides matching TRBD1. V shed 5 bases, J shed 1 base, and the junction held 11 bases outside the gene matches. Per germline, CDR1 PRHDT and CDR2 FYEKMQ (reference sequence). The CDR3 loop spans 18 amino acids. As DNA, the CDR3 is TGTGCCAGCAGCGCGACGGACAGGGGGCCCTACCGCACAGATACGCAGTATTTT. Protein: CASSATDRGPYRTDTQYF.

The rearrangement links TRBV30 to TRBJ2-3, with 9 positions matching TRBD1. After removal of 3 bases from V and 2 bases from J, the junction contained 6 bases not matched to a gene. The CDR3 has 15 amino acids. Germline V gene lookup returns CDR1 GTSNPN and CDR2 SVGIG (reference sequence). This CDR3 is CAWRLGTGITDTQYF. The CDR3 region has the DNA TGTGCCTGGAGGTTGGGGACAGGGATCACAGATACGCAGTATTTT.

J is TRBJ2-3 and V is TRBV11-3; D uncertain. Germline V gives CDR1 SGHNT, CDR2 YENEEA. The CDR3 sequence is 13 residues long. Trimming stripped 5 bases from V and 4 bases from J, with 10 bases between. CDR3 coding DNA: TGTGCCAGCAGCGATAGTAGTGCAGATACGCAGTATTTT. It is translated as CASSDSSADTQYF.

This clone was detected only a few times. V is TRBV29-1 and J is TRBJ2-3, with 9 bases identical to TRBD1. Unmatched junction bases numbered 7, after V lost 3 bases and J lost 3 bases. The germline gives CDR1 SQVTM, CDR2 ANQGSEA. The CDR3 extends over 15 amino acids. The chain's CDR3 is CSVDLATGGTDTQYF. CDR3 bases: TGCAGCGTTGATTTAGCGACAGGGGGAACAGATACGCAGTATTTT.